Listed below are T cell receptor beta chains from one sample, sequenced in a study of blood T cells in healthy people across ages. MiXCR, applied by TCRdb to the 5' RACE reads, yields one record per CDR3 protein. The sample carries roughly 650,000 distinct CDR3 sequences, approximately 29% recorded once. Sequencing used blood. Receptors were obtained from a woman of 80 years or more in good health. The CDR3 runs from the conserved cysteine through the conserved F or W. A D gene is named only where the DNA matches it firmly. Rows may omit the clone size; those that give it use once, few, many or a size class.

>many|TRBV7-9|-|TRBJ2-5
TGTGCCAGCAGCGACCCCTTGGGCGGGGGCCAACCGGTGCGGCAAGAGACCCAGTACTTC
CASSDPLGGGQPVRQETQYF
>-|TRBV20-1|TRBD1|TRBJ1-1
TGCAGTGCTGCGCTCCTGGGACAGCTCGACGGAGCTTTCTTT
CSAALLGQLDGAFF
>few|TRBV2|TRBD1|TRBJ2-2
TGTGCCAGCAGTACTACAGGGGGCGCGGCCGGGGAGCTGTTTTTT
CASSTTGGAAGELFF
>-|TRBV7-2|TRBD2|TRBJ2-2
TGTGCCAGCAGCTTAGGGTGGCATAGCGGGGGACTCACCGGGGAGCTGTTTTTT
CASSLGWHSGGLTGELFF
>many|TRBV5-1|TRBD1|TRBJ1-6
TGCGCCAGCAGCATGGGACAGGGGGCTGTTGATTCACCCCTCCACTTT
CASSMGQGAVDSPLHF
>many|TRBV27|-|TRBJ2-1
TGTGCCAGCAGTTTAGCTTTCGGGCTCCATGAGCAGTTCTTC
CASSLAFGLHEQFF
>many|TRBV11-2|-|TRBJ2-3
TGTGCCAGCAGTTCGGCCCGCACAGATACGCAGTATTTT
CASSSARTDTQYF
>-|TRBV27|-|TRBJ1-5
TGTGCCAGCAGACCTCTGGCGAGGGTCGATCAGCCCCAGCATTTT
CASRPLARVDQPQHF
>-|TRBV5-1|TRBD1|TRBJ2-1
TGCGCCAGCAGCTCCCGTATGGACAGGCCATACAATGAGCAGTTCTTC
CASSSRMDRPYNEQFF
>-|TRBV20-1|TRBD1|TRBJ1-6
TGCAGTGCAGCAGGGGGCAGTAATAATTCACCCCTCCACTTT
CSAAGGSNNSPLHF
>many|TRBV6-5|-|TRBJ2-4
TGTGCCAGCAGCCCCTTGAGAGGCATTCAGTACTTC
CASSPLRGIQYF
>many|TRBV4-1|-|TRBJ2-5
TGCGCCAGCAGCCTCCTTCTCGTGAGTATGGCCCAGTACTTC
CASSLLLVSMAQYF
>few|TRBV27|-|TRBJ1-6
TGTGCCAGCAGTTTATTTGGGGGCTCCTATAATTCACCCCTCCACTTT
CASSLFGGSYNSPLHF
>many|TRBV5-4|TRBD1|TRBJ1-2
TGTGCCAGCAGCGGGGGGACAGGGGGCGACTATGGCTACACCTTC
CASSGGTGGDYGYTF
>many|TRBV29-1|TRBD1|TRBJ1-2
TGCAGCGTTGACTATTCCGGGACAGGGGATGGCTACACCTTC
CSVDYSGTGDGYTF
>many|TRBV10-3|TRBD2|TRBJ2-7
TGTGCCATCAGTGATCGGGGGGGCCCCTACGAGCAGTACTTC
CAISDRGGPYEQYF
>-|TRBV6-1|TRBD1|TRBJ1-6
TGTGCCAGCAGTCCACGGACAGGGAATAATTCACCCCTCCACTTT
CASSPRTGNNSPLHF
>-|TRBV7-3|-|TRBJ2-1
TGTGCCAGCAGCTCGACCACAAACAATGAGCAGTTCTTC
CASSSTTNNEQFF
>-|TRBV20-1|-|TRBJ1-1
TGCAGTGCTAGAGGGACAGCGTACACTGGAGCTTTCTTT
CSARGTAYTGAFF
>-|TRBV7-9|-|TRBJ2-7
TGTGCCAGCAAAGACGGACAGATATCCTACGAGCAGTACTTC
CASKDGQISYEQYF
>many|TRBV19|-|TRBJ2-1
TGTGCCAGTAGTATAGGGGGGGGCCTTTACAATGAGCAGTTCTTC
CASSIGGGLYNEQFF
>many|TRBV9|-|TRBJ1-2
TGTGCCAGCAGCGTAGCGTTAAGGGGAGCTGGCTACACCTTC
CASSVALRGAGYTF
>many|TRBV20-1|-|TRBJ2-1
TGCAGTGCTTCTACCGGGGCTGCCTCCAATGAGCAGTTCTTC
CSASTGAASNEQFF
>once|TRBV7-2|-|TRBJ2-1
TGTGCCAGCAGCTTAGATTCGATTTACAATGAGCAGTTCTTC
CASSLDSIYNEQFF
>many|TRBV6-2/TRBV6-3|TRBD1|TRBJ1-2
TGTGCCAGCGAAGACAGGGGCGAGAACTATGGCTACACCTTC
CASEDRGENYGYTF
>many|TRBV7-3|TRBD2|TRBJ2-1
TGTGCCAGCAGCGGAAGCGGGGGGGCCTTCAATGAGCAGTTCTTC
CASSGSGGAFNEQFF
>many|TRBV10-3|-|TRBJ1-2
TGTGCCATCGCTCACTGGAGGGCGGGCAACTATGGCTACACCTTC
CAIAHWRAGNYGYTF
>-|TRBV9|TRBD2|TRBJ2-5
TGTGCCAGCACCAGGACTAGCGGGGGGTTCCAAGAGACCCAGTACTTC
CASTRTSGGFQETQYF
>-|TRBV7-2|TRBD1|TRBJ2-7
TGTGCCAGCAGCTTAGCGACAGGGCCGAGGTACGAGCAGTACTTC
CASSLATGPRYEQYF
>many|TRBV27|TRBD1|TRBJ1-2
TGTGCCAGCAGTCGGGGACAGGGTGAAGCTAACTATGGCTACACCTTC
CASSRGQGEANYGYTF
>many|TRBV2|-|TRBJ2-7
TGTGCCAGCAGACGACTAGCCTACGAGCAGTACTTC
CASRRLAYEQYF
>many|TRBV4-2|-|TRBJ2-4
TGTGCCAGCAGCCAAGATCATCAGGGGCTAGCCAAAAACATTCAGTACTTC
CASSQDHQGLAKNIQYF
>many|TRBV20-1|-|TRBJ2-5
TGCAGTGCTAGCTTCCCGGGGAAAGAGACCCAGTACTTC
CSASFPGKETQYF
>-|TRBV5-1|-|TRBJ2-5
TGCGCCCGCACCAGGACTGGCGGAACCAGAGGGCAGTACTTC
CARTRTGGTRGQYF
>many|TRBV10-2|TRBD1|TRBJ2-3
TGCGCCAGCAGAGCCGACAGGGTACGCACAGATACGCAGTATTTT
CASRADRVRTDTQYF
>few|TRBV15|-|TRBJ2-1
TGTGCCACCAGCAGAACCGGGACCAGCTCCTACAATGAGCAGTTCTTC
CATSRTGTSSYNEQFF
>-|TRBV15|-|TRBJ2-4
TGTGCCACCGCGTCAAAGGCAGGCTCTGGAGAGCAGTACTTC
CATASKAGSGEQYF
>-|TRBV10-2|TRBD1|TRBJ1-5
TGCGCCAGCAGTGGGACAGGCGGGGGGCATCGGCCCCAGCATTTT
CASSGTGGGHRPQHF
>many|TRBV20-1|-|TRBJ1-5
TGCAGTGCTACCGCGGAGTATAGCAATCAGCCCCAGCATTTT
CSATAEYSNQPQHF
>many|TRBV7-2|-|TRBJ1-1
TGTGCCAGCACCCGGGAATCCGACACTGAAGCTTTCTTT
CASTRESDTEAFF
>few|TRBV7-9|-|TRBJ1-1
TGTGCCAGCAGCACAACCCTAGGGTGGGGGGTTCTAGAGGATGGTGAAGCTTTCTTT
CASSTTLGWGVLEDGEAFF
>-|TRBV18|TRBD2|TRBJ2-7
TGTGCCAGCTCACCAGTAGCGGGGGAGCACGAGCAGTACTTC
CASSPVAGEHEQYF
>-|TRBV2|-|TRBJ2-5
TGTGCCAGCACGGGACTCGAGGGGGAGACCCAGTACTTC
CASTGLEGETQYF
>-|TRBV20-1|-|TRBJ1-1
TGCAGTGCTAGAGACGGGGGGTCTAGCACTGAAGCTTTCTTT
CSARDGGSSTEAFF
>many|TRBV2|-|TRBJ2-7
TGTGCCAGCAGGACACAGAACCATCCCTGGGAGCAGTACTTC
CASRTQNHPWEQYF
>many|TRBV28|-|TRBJ2-1
TGTGCCAGCAGTTTCTGGGGAGGTCTCAAGAATGAGCAGTTCTTC
CASSFWGGLKNEQFF
>few|TRBV3-1|-|TRBJ1-2
TGTGCCAGCAGCCATTTCGGCGGACAGTACGGCTACACCTTC
CASSHFGGQYGYTF
>-|TRBV30|-|TRBJ1-1
TGTGCCTGGAGTGTAATGCCCGGGACCACTGAAGCTTTCTTT
CAWSVMPGTTEAFF